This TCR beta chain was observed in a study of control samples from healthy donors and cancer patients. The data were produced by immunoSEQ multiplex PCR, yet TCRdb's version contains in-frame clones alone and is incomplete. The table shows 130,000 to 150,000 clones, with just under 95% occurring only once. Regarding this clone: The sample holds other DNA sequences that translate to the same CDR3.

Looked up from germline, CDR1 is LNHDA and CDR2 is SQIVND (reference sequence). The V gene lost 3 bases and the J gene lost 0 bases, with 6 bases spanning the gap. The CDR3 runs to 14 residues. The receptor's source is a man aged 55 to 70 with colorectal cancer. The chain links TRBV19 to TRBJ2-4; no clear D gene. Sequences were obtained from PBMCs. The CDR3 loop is CASSISRAKNIQYF. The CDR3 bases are TGTGCCAGTAGTATTTCCCGAGCCAAAAACATTCAGTACTTC.